This T cell receptor beta chain was observed in a study of T cells in Graves' hyperthyroidism and ophthalmopathy. The study, taken as a whole, reports: From stable hyperthyroidism, ophthalmopathy was set apart by a 13 V-J model.

This clonotype was detected many times. Its antigen remains unknown. The study left out patients who had uncontrolled infection, other autoimmune disease, pregnancy or lactation. V was pared by 6 bases and J by 1 base, with 9 bases of the junction left unmatched. The CDR3 totals 16 residues. Germline loops: CDR1 MDHEN, CDR2 SYDVKM. RNA transcripts served as the template for amplifying TCR beta CDR3 regions. HTBI primers were used for first-round RT-PCR of the TCR CDR3. TCRdb independently ran MiXCR on the multiplex PCR reads; one entry per CDR3 protein. The data show about 250,000 distinct CDR3 sequences, 15% seen once.

This sequence was found in a woman aged 45-65 years with Graves' hyperthyroidism that later progressed to Graves' ophthalmopathy. Sequencing was performed on blood. The chain is built from TRBV28 and TRBJ2-7; the match to TRBD1 covers 10 bases. The DNA for the CDR3 is TGTGCCAGCAGAACCGGGACAGGGGCCTATTCCTACGAGCAGTACTTC. Translating it yields CASRTGTGAYSYEQYF.